A selection of T cell receptor beta chains follows, all from one sample in a study of T cells after yellow fever vaccination. TCRdb processed the 5' RACE reads anew with MiXCR; each CDR3 protein has one entry. In the table there are 510,000 or so distinct CDR3 sequences, about 19% of which are singletons. The sample consisted of PBMCs, taken 15 days after the yellow fever booster vaccination. Every receptor here comes from a man younger than 40 who received the YFV17D yellow fever vaccine. CDR3s include the opening cysteine and the closing phenylalanine or tryptophan. A D gene is named only where the DNA matches it firmly. A clone size is listed for some rows: how often the clone was seen (once, few, many), or a class if it is expanded.

d_call	cdr3_length	v_call	clone_size	j_call	cdr3_nt	cdr3_aa
TRBD2	15	TRBV7-2	-	TRBJ2-4	TGTGCCAGCAGCGCGGGGGGGAGGGTAGGGAACATTCAGTACTTC	CASSAGGRVGNIQYF
-	12	TRBV7-9	few	TRBJ2-1	TGTGCCAGCAGCTTAGACGGGGATGAGCAGTTCTTC	CASSLDGDEQFF
-	15	TRBV12-3/TRBV12-4	many	TRBJ2-7	TGTGCCAGCAGTCCTCAGAGGACTATTACCTCCGAGCAGTACTTC	CASSPQRTITSEQYF
-	13	TRBV7-2	few	TRBJ2-7	TGTGCCAGCAGCTTAGATCCGTTCTACGAGCAGTACTTC	CASSLDPFYEQYF
-	11	TRBV15	few	TRBJ2-5	TGTGCCTTTGGGCAGAAAGAGACCCAGTACTTC	CAFGQKETQYF
-	12	TRBV7-2	few	TRBJ2-7	TGTGCCAGCAGCTTGGTGGAGGGGGAGCAGTACTTC	CASSLVEGEQYF
-	11	TRBV14	-	TRBJ2-7	TGTGCCAGCAGCCATAGGGCTGAGCAGTACTTC	CASSHRAEQYF
-	14	TRBV7-9	-	TRBJ2-7	TGTGCCAGCAGCTTAGGATCGGGACCCTACGAGCAGTACTTC	CASSLGSGPYEQYF
-	14	TRBV7-9	-	TRBJ2-1	TGTGCCAGCAACGGGCGGCCCTATGAAAATGAGCAGTTCTTC	CASNGRPYENEQFF
-	11	TRBV6-6	few	TRBJ2-5	TGTGCCAGCAGTTCGCAGGGTCCCCAGTACTTC	CASSSQGPQYF
TRBD1	16	TRBV6-5	-	TRBJ2-2	TGTGCCAGCAGTTACCAACCGGGACAGGAGACCGGGGAGCTGTTTTTT	CASSYQPGQETGELFF
-	14	TRBV6-1	few	TRBJ2-2	TGTGCCAGCAGGAGAGGCAGGGAGGCCGGGGAGCTGTTTTTT	CASRRGREAGELFF
TRBD2	15	TRBV15	few	TRBJ2-7	TGTGCCACCAGCGGACCGGGACTAGCGGCCTACGAGCAGTACTTC	CATSGPGLAAYEQYF
TRBD1	14	TRBV27	few	TRBJ2-7	TGTGCCAGCAGATGGGACAGGGGAAACTACGAGCAGTACTTC	CASRWDRGNYEQYF
-	15	TRBV4-3	few	TRBJ1-1	TGCGCCAGCAGCCAAGATCGGGCCGGGGGCGGTGAAGCTTTCTTT	CASSQDRAGGGEAFF
TRBD2	13	TRBV29-1	-	TRBJ2-5	TGCAGCGTGACTAGCGACGAACAAGAGACCCAGTACTTC	CSVTSDEQETQYF
-	16	TRBV7-8	-	TRBJ2-5	TGTGCCAGCAGCTTCCCCAGGGAGCGGGCGGGAAGGACCCAGTACTTC	CASSFPRERAGRTQYF
TRBD1	13	TRBV10-2	few	TRBJ1-2	TGCGCCAGCACCGGGACAGGGGACTATGGCTACACCTTC	CASTGTGDYGYTF
-	18	TRBV23-1	few	TRBJ2-7	TGCGCCAGCAGTCAATCGGAGTTGACGCGGACTTTTTTCTACGAGCAGTACTTC	CASSQSELTRTFFYEQYF
-	12	TRBV5-4	-	TRBJ2-3	TGTGCCAGCAGCGGCCCCTTGGATACGCAGTATTTT	CASSGPLDTQYF
-	14	TRBV11-1	few	TRBJ2-5	TGTGCCAGCAGCTTCGATCGGTGGCAAGAGACCCAGTACTTC	CASSFDRWQETQYF
TRBD1	14	TRBV5-6	few	TRBJ1-4	TGTGCCAGCAGCGACGGGACAGGGGGGGAAAAACTGTTTTTT	CASSDGTGGEKLFF
-	14	TRBV10-3	few	TRBJ2-2	TGTGCCGCCGGGGCACAGGGTCGCACCGGGGAGCTGTTTTTT	CAAGAQGRTGELFF
-	13	TRBV10-3	-	TRBJ2-5	TGTGCCATCAGCCAGGGTACGCAAGAGACCCAGTACTTC	CAISQGTQETQYF
TRBD1	16	TRBV9	-	TRBJ2-2	TGTGCCAGCAGCGTCCGACAGGGATTAAACACCGGGGAGCTGTTTTTT	CASSVRQGLNTGELFF
-	15	TRBV7-6	few	TRBJ2-7	TGTGCCAGCAGCCTAACTGCGGGCCCATCGCGGGAGCAGTACTTC	CASSLTAGPSREQYF
-	16	TRBV7-2	many	TRBJ2-6	TGTGCCAGCAGCTTTTATGGGCTGGCTGGGGCCAACGTCCTGACTTTC	CASSFYGLAGANVLTF
-	14	TRBV6-2/TRBV6-3	-	TRBJ1-6	TGTGCCAGCGCAACCGGGACAACTAATTCACCCCTCCACTTT	CASATGTTNSPLHF
TRBD2	14	TRBV20-1	once	TRBJ2-7	TGCAGTGCTCCGACTAGCGCCGGTCGTCGTGAGCAGTACTTC	CSAPTSAGRREQYF
-	14	TRBV7-8	-	TRBJ2-5	TGTGCCAGCAGCTCTTTTCTGACTGTGGAGACCCAGTACTTC	CASSSFLTVETQYF
TRBD2	15	TRBV20-1	-	TRBJ2-1	TGCAGTGCTAGTGACGGGACTAGCGGGAGGAATGAGCAGTTCTTC	CSASDGTSGRNEQFF
-	13	TRBV20-1	-	TRBJ1-2	TGCAGTGCTAGAGATGAACGGAACTATGGCTACACCTTC	CSARDERNYGYTF
TRBD1	14	TRBV29-1	-	TRBJ1-5	TGCAGCGTCCGGGACAGAAATAGCAATCAGCCCCAGCATTTT	CSVRDRNSNQPQHF
TRBD2	13	TRBV10-3	few	TRBJ2-3	TGTGCCAGCGGACTAGCGGACACAGATACGCAGTATTTT	CASGLADTDTQYF
-	16	TRBV15	-	TRBJ1-6	TGTGCCACCAGACACGACAGTCAACCTAAGGGTTCACCCCTCCACTTT	CATRHDSQPKGSPLHF
TRBD2	16	TRBV20-1	many	TRBJ2-3	TGCAGTGCTATCGACCTGACTAGCACGAGACCAGATACGCAGTATTTT	CSAIDLTSTRPDTQYF
-	9	TRBV2	many	TRBJ2-5	TGTGGAGCGGGTGAGACCCAGTACTTC	CGAGETQYF
-	14	TRBV7-2	few	TRBJ2-7	TGTGCCAGCAGCTTACAGGGATCGAGCTACGAGCAGTACTTC	CASSLQGSSYEQYF
-	15	TRBV3-1	-	TRBJ2-3	TGTGCCAGCAGCCTCGGCGGGTTAAGCACAGATACGCAGTATTTT	CASSLGGLSTDTQYF
-	11	TRBV29-1	-	TRBJ2-7	TGCAGCGTTTCCAGGGGCTACGAGCAGTACTTC	CSVSRGYEQYF
TRBD2	13	TRBV20-1	-	TRBJ2-3	TGCAGTGCTAGAGAACCTCGGGAGGGCCACCAGTATTTT	CSAREPREGHQYF
TRBD2	17	TRBV4-3	few	TRBJ2-4	TGCGCCAGCAGCCGGAACCGACTAGCGGAATTCAAAAACATTCAGTACTTC	CASSRNRLAEFKNIQYF
TRBD2	17	TRBV28	few	TRBJ2-7	TGTGCCAGCAGCAAATTGGGACTAGCGGGAGGGCCTTACGAGCAGTACTTC	CASSKLGLAGGPYEQYF
-	13	TRBV7-2	many	TRBJ2-3	TGTGCCAGCTCACCCCAACGTGGAGATACGCAGTATTTT	CASSPQRGDTQYF
-	14	TRBV5-1	-	TRBJ2-7	TGCGCCAGCAGCTCACAACACGGGGAATACGAGCAGTACTTC	CASSSQHGEYEQYF
-	13	TRBV4-3	few	TRBJ2-5	TGCGCCAGCAGCCAACACTTGCAAGAGACCCAGTACTTC	CASSQHLQETQYF
TRBD2	15	TRBV12-3/TRBV12-4	few	TRBJ2-3	TGTGCCAGCAGAGGGCTAGCGGATAGGTGGGGTACGCAGTATTTT	CASRGLADRWGTQYF
-	15	TRBV5-1	-	TRBJ2-1	TGCGCCAGCAGCTTGCCTTCACACCCTGGGTTTGAGCAGTTCTTC	CASSLPSHPGFEQFF
TRBD2	16	TRBV4-3	few	TRBJ2-1	TGCGCCAGCAGCCTCGGACTAGCCCGCTCCTACAATGAGCAGTTCTTC	CASSLGLARSYNEQFF
TRBD1	15	TRBV7-7	-	TRBJ2-1	TGTGCCAGCAGCCCCAGGACAGGGTTTAACAATGAGCAGTTCTTC	CASSPRTGFNNEQFF